The rows below give T cell receptor beta chains drawn from one sample of a study of blood T cell repertoires in COVID-19. Assay used: immunoSEQ multiplex PCR; TCRdb lists only in-frame clones, some missing. The sample includes approximately 290,000 clones, about four fifths seen only once; the top ten take around a sixth. Sequencing used peripheral blood. The receptors shown here come from a person aged 70 to 85 with COVID-19, enrolled during active disease. The CDR3 runs from the conserved cysteine through the conserved F or W. Fields, in order: D gene, V gene, clone size, J gene, CDR3 DNA, CDR3 protein. D genes are given only for firm matches. Clone size is not always given. Where it is, it says once, few, many or a class for expanded clones.

D gene: .
V gene: TRBV11-2
clone size: .
J gene: TRBJ1-5
CDR3 DNA: TGTGCCAGCAGCTTCGTGGCAGGCCGCCCGTTGCGCGTTCAGCCCCAGCATTTT
CDR3 protein: CASSFVAGRPLRVQPQHF

D gene: .
V gene: TRBV6-6
clone size: .
J gene: TRBJ1-2
CDR3 DNA: TGTGCCAGCAGTTACTCGCGCCGGTCGAACTATGGCTACACCTTC
CDR3 protein: CASSYSRRSNYGYTF

D gene: .
V gene: TRBV7-9
clone size: .
J gene: TRBJ2-5
CDR3 DNA: TGTGCCAGCAGCTTAGCAGGGGCCGAGACCCAGTACTTC
CDR3 protein: CASSLAGAETQYF

D gene: .
V gene: TRBV5-1
clone size: .
J gene: TRBJ2-6
CDR3 DNA: TGCGCCAGCAGCTCGGGGAGCCTCTCTGGGGCCAACGTCCTGACTTTC
CDR3 protein: CASSSGSLSGANVLTF

D gene: TRBD1
V gene: TRBV5-6
clone size: .
J gene: TRBJ1-3
CDR3 DNA: TGTGCCAGCAGCGTCCAGGGGGCTACGAACACCATATATTTT
CDR3 protein: CASSVQGATNTIYF

D gene: TRBD2
V gene: TRBV3-1/TRBV3-2
clone size: .
J gene: TRBJ2-1
CDR3 DNA: TGTGCCAGCAGCCAAGATCTTGGACTAGTGTACAATGAGCAGTTCTTC
CDR3 protein: CASSQDLGLVYNEQFF

D gene: TRBD2
V gene: TRBV9
clone size: .
J gene: TRBJ2-3
CDR3 DNA: TGTGCCAGCAACGGGAGGGTGAGCACAGATACGCAGTATTTT
CDR3 protein: CASNGRVSTDTQYF

D gene: .
V gene: TRBV4-1
clone size: .
J gene: TRBJ1-2
CDR3 DNA: TGCGCCAGCAGCCAAGAAGAACTCCAGGACTATGGCTACACCTTC
CDR3 protein: CASSQEELQDYGYTF

D gene: TRBD1
V gene: TRBV28
clone size: .
J gene: TRBJ1-1
CDR3 DNA: TGTGCCAGCAGTTTATTCCTTTGGGGGACAGGGGGGGTGAACACTGAAGCTTTCTTT
CDR3 protein: CASSLFLWGTGGVNTEAFF

D gene: TRBD1
V gene: TRBV19
clone size: .
J gene: TRBJ1-2
CDR3 DNA: TGTGCCAGTAGTATGTACCCGGGACAGATAATACTTTACTATGGCTACACCTTC
CDR3 protein: CASSMYPGQIILYYGYTF

D gene: .
V gene: TRBV11-2
clone size: .
J gene: TRBJ2-5
CDR3 DNA: TGTGCCAGCAGCTTAGAAGCTCTACAAGAGACCCAGTACTTC
CDR3 protein: CASSLEALQETQYF

D gene: TRBD2
V gene: TRBV4-1
clone size: .
J gene: TRBJ2-1
CDR3 DNA: TGCGCCAGCAGCCAAGGTAGACTAGCGGGAGTTAACAATGAGCAGTTCTTC
CDR3 protein: CASSQGRLAGVNNEQFF

D gene: .
V gene: TRBV6-5
clone size: .
J gene: TRBJ1-1
CDR3 DNA: TGTGCCAGCAGTTACTCTGTAAGCCGTCGGGGTTCGTCTTTCTTT
CDR3 protein: CASSYSVSRRGSSFF

D gene: TRBD1
V gene: TRBV6-5
clone size: .
J gene: TRBJ1-5
CDR3 DNA: TGTGCCAGCAGTTCGGACAGGGGGATAGGGCAGCCCCAGCATTTT
CDR3 protein: CASSSDRGIGQPQHF

D gene: .
V gene: TRBV21-1
clone size: few
J gene: TRBJ2-7
CDR3 DNA: TGTGCCAGCAGCAAAGGTGACAACGAGCAGTACTTC
CDR3 protein: CASSKGDNEQYF

D gene: .
V gene: TRBV5-4
clone size: .
J gene: TRBJ2-7
CDR3 DNA: TGTGCCAGCAGCTCGGGTGATTTAAGGAGCGACGAGCAGTACTTC
CDR3 protein: CASSSGDLRSDEQYF

D gene: TRBD2
V gene: TRBV5-1
clone size: once
J gene: TRBJ2-1
CDR3 DNA: TGCGCCAGCAGCTTGGCTGGCGGGAGTAAGTACAATGAGCAGTTCTTC
CDR3 protein: CASSLAGGSKYNEQFF

D gene: TRBD2
V gene: TRBV5-4
clone size: .
J gene: TRBJ2-7
CDR3 DNA: TGTGCCAGCAACGTCGGGACTAGCGGGAGGACACAAACCTACGAGCAGTACTTC
CDR3 protein: CASNVGTSGRTQTYEQYF

D gene: .
V gene: TRBV6-2/TRBV6-3
clone size: .
J gene: TRBJ1-1
CDR3 DNA: TGTGCCAGCAGTTACTCGATGTTCAGGGTCACTGAAGCTTTCTTT
CDR3 protein: CASSYSMFRVTEAFF

D gene: .
V gene: TRBV28
clone size: few
J gene: TRBJ1-2
CDR3 DNA: TGTGCCAGCAGCTTGGTCACCCGACAGGACGGCTACACCTTC
CDR3 protein: CASSLVTRQDGYTF

D gene: TRBD1
V gene: TRBV11-2
clone size: .
J gene: TRBJ1-4
CDR3 DNA: TGTGCCAGCAGCCGGGACAGGGGTAATGAAAAACTGTTTTTT
CDR3 protein: CASSRDRGNEKLFF

D gene: .
V gene: TRBV7-9
clone size: .
J gene: TRBJ2-5
CDR3 DNA: TGTGCCAGCAGCCTCGGGACCCAGGGGGAGACCCAGTACTTC
CDR3 protein: CASSLGTQGETQYF

D gene: TRBD2
V gene: TRBV4-3
clone size: .
J gene: TRBJ2-2
CDR3 DNA: TGCGCCAGCAGCCAAGATGGACTAGCGGGGTTCACCGGGGAGCTGTTTTTT
CDR3 protein: CASSQDGLAGFTGELFF

D gene: .
V gene: TRBV6-2/TRBV6-3
clone size: .
J gene: TRBJ2-6
CDR3 DNA: TGTGCCAGCAGTTACGGCCGCGGGGAAAGCTCTGGGGCCAACGTCCTGACTTTC
CDR3 protein: CASSYGRGESSGANVLTF

D gene: .
V gene: TRBV7-2
clone size: .
J gene: TRBJ2-7
CDR3 DNA: TGTGCCAGCAGCTCGTTGGGGGGGCCTAGCGACGAGCAGTACTTC
CDR3 protein: CASSSLGGPSDEQYF

D gene: .
V gene: TRBV2
clone size: .
J gene: TRBJ2-2
CDR3 DNA: TGTGCCAACTCCCCGGGGAACTGGGGGGAGCTGTTTTTT
CDR3 protein: CANSPGNWGELFF

D gene: .
V gene: TRBV10-3
clone size: once
J gene: TRBJ2-6
CDR3 DNA: TGTGCCATCAGTGAGGGGCAGGGTCAGACCAACGTCCTGACTTTC
CDR3 protein: CAISEGQGQTNVLTF

D gene: .
V gene: TRBV5-1
clone size: once
J gene: TRBJ2-7
CDR3 DNA: TGCGCCAGCAGTACGACAGGGAGGTACGAGCAGTACTTC
CDR3 protein: CASSTTGRYEQYF

D gene: .
V gene: TRBV6-6
clone size: .
J gene: TRBJ1-4
CDR3 DNA: TGTGCCTCGGGGGGCAATGAAAAACTGTTTTTT
CDR3 protein: CASGGNEKLFF

D gene: TRBD2
V gene: TRBV6-2/TRBV6-3
clone size: .
J gene: TRBJ2-1
CDR3 DNA: TGTGCCAGCAGTTACTTCGGGGGGGCATCTGGGAATGAGCAGTTCTTC
CDR3 protein: CASSYFGGASGNEQFF

D gene: TRBD2
V gene: TRBV2
clone size: .
J gene: TRBJ2-7
CDR3 DNA: TGTGCCAGCAGAAACGCGGGAGGGCCACACGAGCAGTACTTC
CDR3 protein: CASRNAGGPHEQYF

D gene: .
V gene: TRBV6-6
clone size: .
J gene: TRBJ1-1
CDR3 DNA: TGTGCCAGCCGTCGACGGGGAGGGCTCATGAACACTGAAGCTTTCTTT
CDR3 protein: CASRRRGGLMNTEAFF

D gene: .
V gene: TRBV7-3
clone size: .
J gene: TRBJ1-2
CDR3 DNA: TGTGCCAGCAGCAGGTGGGCAGGCGGGTCCTATGGCTACACCTTC
CDR3 protein: CASSRWAGGSYGYTF

D gene: TRBD1
V gene: TRBV7-9
clone size: few
J gene: TRBJ1-2
CDR3 DNA: TGTGCCAGCCTACCCGGGACAGGGAACTATGGCTACACCTTC
CDR3 protein: CASLPGTGNYGYTF

D gene: .
V gene: TRBV19
clone size: .
J gene: TRBJ2-2
CDR3 DNA: TGTGCCAGTAGTATAGATCGCCTGGTAGCCGGGGAGCTGTTTTTT
CDR3 protein: CASSIDRLVAGELFF

D gene: .
V gene: TRBV7-8
clone size: few
J gene: TRBJ1-2
CDR3 DNA: TGTGCCAGCAGCTTCAGACTCGGCGGGGATAACTATGGCTACACCTTC
CDR3 protein: CASSFRLGGDNYGYTF